A single sample gave rise to the 16 T cell receptor beta chains below, sequenced in a study of CD8 T cells in ankylosing spondylitis. The study's findings and limits: There was a TCR beta motif, made of several highly homologous variants, that appeared characteristic of ankylosing spondylitis blood.

TCRdb recomputed calls from the 5' RACE reads with MiXCR, one row per CDR3 protein. This sample carries a few hundred thousand distinct CDR3 sequences, 17% of them seen once, and the ten largest clones take approximately 0.97%. These receptors lack a known antigen. Sequenced input: blood, either unsorted or a sorted T cell fraction (not recorded which). These receptors were obtained from a male donor with ankylosing spondylitis.

This clonotype has only a few counts. The chain links TRBV5-6 to TRBJ2-7, with 7 bases matching TRBD2. The CDR3 has 15 amino acids. The V segment lost 6 bases and the J segment 0 bases; nucleotides outside the gene matches: 9. CDR1 and CDR2 from the germline V gene are SGHDT and YYEEEE. DNA for the CDR3: TGTGCCAGCACCCTGGGGCGGGGGAGCTCCTACGAGCAGTACTTC. This translates into CASTLGRGSSYEQYF. Full variable domain (outside the CDR3, taken from reference TRBV5-6 and TRBJ2-7): DAGVTQSPTHLIKTRGQQVTLRCSPKSGHDTVSWYQQALGQGPQFIFQYYEEEERQRGNFPDRFSGHQFPNYSSELNVNALLLGDSALYLCASTLGRGSSYEQYFGPGTRLTVT.

This chain joins TRBV4-3 and TRBJ2-1; D possibly matches TRBD1 or TRBD2 (5 bases each). The V gene's germline CDR1 is LGHNA and CDR2 YSLEER. V dropped 0 bases and J dropped 8 bases, with 14 bases sitting between them. The CDR3 has 15 amino acids. This CDR3 is CASSQDTGGWDEQFF. The CDR3 DNA reads as TGCGCCAGCAGCCAAGATACAGGCGGGTGGGATGAGCAGTTCTTC.

This clonotype was detected ten times or more. The J gene is TRBJ2-2, the V gene TRBV29-1, with 10 bases fitting TRBD2. CDR3 length: 15 amino acids. Losses at the gene ends were 4 bases for V and 1 base for J; bases not matched to a gene: 3. CDR1 and CDR2 (germline): SQVTM, ANQGSEA. The CDR3 DNA reads as TGCAGCGTTGCCCGACTAGCGGGGAACACCGGGGAGCTGTTTTTT. Translating gives CSVARLAGNTGELFF.

This clonotype has a count of ten or more. The CDR3 sequence: CASSLRGSVSYNEQFF. Here the CDR3 DNA reads TGCGCCAGCAGCTTGCGGGGGAGTGTCTCCTACAATGAGCAGTTCTTC. The rearrangement links TRBV5-1 to TRBJ2-1, with D possibly matching TRBD2 (6 bases). The germline gives CDR1 SGHRS, CDR2 YFSETQ. The V end was cut by 1 base, the J end by 0 bases, with 11 bases between. This CDR3 has 16 residues.

The chain couples TRBV11-2 to TRBJ2-5; 10 bases line up with TRBD2. CDR3 length equals 15 residues. Germline loops: CDR1 SGHAT, CDR2 FQNNGV. V lost 5 bases and J lost 5; bases outside the gene matches: 8. The CDR3 DNA follows: TGTGCCAGCAGCCCGCGGACTAGCGGCTTCGAGACCCAGTACTTC. Its translation: CASSPRTSGFETQYF.

The sample holds many counts of this clonotype. The chain uses TRBV5-1 and TRBJ2-3, with TRBD2 identical over 12 bases. CDR3 length equals 14 residues. The germline gives CDR1 SGHRS, CDR2 YFSETQ. With V trimmed by 8 bases and J by 2 bases, 3 bases remained unmatched. CDR3 DNA: TGCGCCAGTGGACTAGCGGGGCCCACAGATACGCAGTATTTT. Protein sequence: CASGLAGPTDTQYF. The full variable domain, in which reference TRBV5-1 and TRBJ2-3 provide the parts outside the CDR3, is KAGVTQTPRYLIKTRGQQVTLSCSPISGHRSVSWYQQTPGQGLQFLFEYFSETQRNKGNFPGRFSGRQFSNSRSEMNVSTLELGDSALYLCASGLAGPTDTQYFGPGTRLTVL.

This clonotype appeared many times. This chain links TRBV25-1 with TRBJ2-3, with 7 bases matching TRBD2. This CDR3 contains 15 residues. The germline CDR1 and CDR2 sequences are MGHDK and SYGVNS. Unmatched junction bases numbered 7, after V lost 1 base and J lost 6 bases. The CDR3 bases are TGTGCCAGCAGTGAATTATTGACAGCGGGGGATACGCAGTATTTT. Its translation is CASSELLTAGDTQYF.

The rearrangement uses TRBV12-3 or TRBV12-4 and TRBJ1-2; 9 bases fit TRBD1. The CDR3 spans 14 residues. Germline trimming cut 3 bases from V and 6 bases from J; bases unmatched to any gene: 5. In DNA form, the CDR3 reads TGTGCCAGCAGTTTGGCCGGGACAGGGAATGGCTACACCTTC. It specifies CASSLAGTGNGYTF.

The rearrangement links TRBV2 to TRBJ1-1; D might be TRBD1 (6 bases). This CDR3 region has 13 residues. CDR1 and CDR2 from the germline V gene are SNHLY and FYNNEI. The V and J ends lost 7 bases and 1 base respectively, with 10 bases between them. CDR3 in amino acids: CASKDSANTEAFF. The CDR3 coding sequence is TGTGCCAGCAAGGACAGTGCGAACACTGAAGCTTTCTTT.

V is TRBV15 and J is TRBJ2-4; a weak D match, TRBD2 (6 bases). Between the trimmed V and J ends, which lost 3 bases and 4 bases, there was a span of 16 bases. Germline assignment: CDR1 LNHNV and CDR2 YYDKDF (reference sequence). The CDR3 runs 16 residues. CDR3 region: CATSSTGTGEKNIQYF. The CDR3 region has the DNA TGTGCCACCAGCAGCACCGGGACTGGTGAGAAAAACATTCAGTACTTC.

This clonotype was counted a few times. This rearrangement joins TRBV7-9 to TRBJ2-7; D gene uncertain. V was cut by 2 bases and J by 5 bases, with 16 bases left in between. Per the germline V gene, CDR1 is SEHNR and CDR2 is FQNEAQ (reference sequence). This CDR3 is 15 amino acids long. The CDR3 region has the DNA TGTGCCAGCAGCTTAATTGGCGCCGGAACGGACGAGCAGTACTTC. Encoded protein: CASSLIGAGTDEQYF.

This clonotype was picked up a small number of times. This chain joins TRBV7-9 and TRBJ1-1; D may be TRBD1 (5 bases). The length of the CDR3 is 13 residues. V was trimmed by 6 bases and J by 4 bases, leaving 12 bases between them. Germline assignment: CDR1 SEHNR and CDR2 FQNEAQ (reference sequence). This CDR3 is CASSHPDSTEAFF. In DNA, the CDR3 is TGTGCCAGCAGTCACCCTGACAGCACTGAAGCTTTCTTT.

The V gene is TRBV28, the J gene TRBJ1-1; 9 nucleotides align to TRBD1. The CDR3 runs 17 residues. V was pared by 7 bases and J by 0 bases, with 12 bases of the junction left unmatched. Germline CDR1 and CDR2: MDHEN and SYDVKM. CDR3 loop: CASTQPTGGGMNTEAFF. CDR3 sequence (DNA): TGTGCCAGCACGCAGCCCACAGGGGGCGGCATGAACACTGAAGCTTTCTTT.

This clonotype was observed a handful of times. The chain links TRBV15 to TRBJ2-7; D remains ambiguous. Trimming pared 0 bases from V and 0 bases from J, leaving 9 bases between. This CDR3 region has 15 residues. CDR1 and CDR2 (germline): LNHNV, YYDKDF (reference sequence). CDR3 DNA sequence: TGTGCCACCAGCAGAGATCGCGTCAGCTCCTACGAGCAGTACTTC. It specifies CATSRDRVSSYEQYF.

This clonotype was counted only a few times. V is TRBV20-1 and J is TRBJ1-3; no firm D call. This CDR3 has 12 residues. V dropped 4 bases and J dropped 0 bases, with 4 bases sitting between them. Per germline, CDR1 DFQATT and CDR2 SNEGSKA (reference sequence). Here the CDR3 DNA reads TGCAGTGCTACCAACTCTGGAAACACCATATATTTT. This sequence encodes CSATNSGNTIYF.

This clonotype was observed many times. The chain recombines TRBV6-5 with TRBJ1-2, with D possibly matching TRBD1 (5 bases). V was shortened by 8 bases and J by 5 bases, with 12 bases between the two germline ends. The CDR3 is 12 residues long. Germline V gene data show CDR1 as MNHEY and CDR2 as SVGAGI. In nucleotides, the CDR3 is TGTGCCAGCCGGCGCGGGGGGTATGGCTACACCTTC. Amino acids: CASRRGGYGYTF.